The sequence of this T cell receptor (beta chain) was determined in a study of shared clonotypes between healthy human individuals. Study at large: In total, the donors were a couple of women and a few men aged 18 to 49. Study-level results: Generation probability values for non-shared clonotypes were lower than those for clonotypes shared by all four donors. An effect of sequencing depth on clonotype sharing among donors was expected.

As concerns this clone: What it binds is not known.

Assay: immunoSEQ multiplex PCR; the TCRdb copy retains only in-frame clones and omits some. The repertoire holds more than 500,000 clones, around 96% seen once, with 0.05% to 0.07% in the top ten. The sequenced sample was naive CD4+ T cells sorted from blood. The subset here: CD45RA+ positively selected. This sequence was found in a woman younger than 45 in good health.

DNA of the CDR3: TGTGCCAGCAGTGATCAGATCAATCAGCCCCAGCATTTT. This encodes CASSDQINQPQHF. This chain links TRBV6-1 with TRBJ1-5; D remains unclear. Germline CDR1 is MNHNS and CDR2 is SASEGT. V lost 3 bases and J 3 bases, leaving 6 bases between the germline ends. The CDR3 has 13 amino acids.